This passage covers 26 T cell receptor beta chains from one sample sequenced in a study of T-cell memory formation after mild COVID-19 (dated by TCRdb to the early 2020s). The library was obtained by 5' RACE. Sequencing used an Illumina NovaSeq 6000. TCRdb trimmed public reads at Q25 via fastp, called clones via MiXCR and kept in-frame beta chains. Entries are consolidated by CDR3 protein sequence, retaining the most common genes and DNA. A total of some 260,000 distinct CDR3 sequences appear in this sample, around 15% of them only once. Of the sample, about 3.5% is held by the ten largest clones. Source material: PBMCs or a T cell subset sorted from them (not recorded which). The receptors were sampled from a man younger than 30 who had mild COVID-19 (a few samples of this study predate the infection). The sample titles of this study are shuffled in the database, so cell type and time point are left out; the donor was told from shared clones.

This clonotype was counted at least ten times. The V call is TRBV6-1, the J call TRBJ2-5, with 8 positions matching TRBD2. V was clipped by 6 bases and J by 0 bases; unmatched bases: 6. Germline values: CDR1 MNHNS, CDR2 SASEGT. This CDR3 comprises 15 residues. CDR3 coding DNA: TGTGCCAGCAGGACTAGCGCCTCGTACCAAGAGACCCAGTACTTC. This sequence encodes CASRTSASYQETQYF.

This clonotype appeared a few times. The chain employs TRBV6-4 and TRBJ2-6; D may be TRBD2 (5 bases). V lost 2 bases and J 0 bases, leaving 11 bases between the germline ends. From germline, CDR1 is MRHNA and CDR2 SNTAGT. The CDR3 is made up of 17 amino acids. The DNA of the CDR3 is TGTGCCAGCAGTGACGGGCGGGTCGACTCTGGGGCCAACGTCCTGACTTTC. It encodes CASSDGRVDSGANVLTF.

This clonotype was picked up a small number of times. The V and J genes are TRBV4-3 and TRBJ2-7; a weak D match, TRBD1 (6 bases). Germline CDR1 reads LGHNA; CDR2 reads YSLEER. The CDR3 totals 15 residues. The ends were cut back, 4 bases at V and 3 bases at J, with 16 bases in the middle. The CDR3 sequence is CASSRMDSSGYEQYF. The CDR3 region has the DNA TGCGCCAGCAGCCGAATGGACAGCTCCGGCTACGAGCAGTACTTC.

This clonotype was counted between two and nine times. CDR3 DNA sequence: TGTGCCAGCAGCGGACAGGGGTATTCACCCCTCCACTTT. Its translation is CASSGQGYSPLHF. The V and J genes are TRBV9 and TRBJ1-6, with 8 bases fitting TRBD1. CDR3 size: 13 residues. The trim removed 3 bases at V and 8 bases at J, leaving 1 base unmatched. The germline CDR1 and CDR2 sequences are SGDLS and YYNGEE.

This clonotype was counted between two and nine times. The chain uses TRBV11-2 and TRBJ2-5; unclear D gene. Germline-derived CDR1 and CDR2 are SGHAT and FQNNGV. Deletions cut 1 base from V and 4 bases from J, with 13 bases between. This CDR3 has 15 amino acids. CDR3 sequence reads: CASSLAGPGGETQYF. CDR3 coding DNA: TGTGCCAGCAGCTTAGCTGGGCCGGGCGGAGAGACCCAGTACTTC.

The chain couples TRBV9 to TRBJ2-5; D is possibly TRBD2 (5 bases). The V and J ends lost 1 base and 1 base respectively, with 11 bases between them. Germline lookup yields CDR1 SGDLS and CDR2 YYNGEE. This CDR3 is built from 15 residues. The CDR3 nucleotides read TGTGCCAGCAGCGTAAGTCCGGCGGGCCAAGAGACCCAGTACTTC. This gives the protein CASSVSPAGQETQYF.

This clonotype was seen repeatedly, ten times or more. The CDR3 nucleotides are TGTGCCAGCAGCTTAGTCAGGGGCGGGGGGCACCAAGAGACCCAGTACTTC. This encodes CASSLVRGGGHQETQYF. The V call is TRBV7-2, the J call TRBJ2-5; TRBD2 agrees at 8 bases. CDR3 length equals 17 residues. Per the germline V gene, CDR1 is SGHTA and CDR2 is FQGNSA. V lost 1 base to trimming and J lost 0 bases; unmatched junction nucleotides: 7.

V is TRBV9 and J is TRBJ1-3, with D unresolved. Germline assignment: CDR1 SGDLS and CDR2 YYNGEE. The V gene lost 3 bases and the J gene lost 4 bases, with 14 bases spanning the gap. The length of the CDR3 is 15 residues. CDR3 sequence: CASSDRGHPGNTIYF. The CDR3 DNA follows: TGTGCCAGCAGCGACCGGGGTCACCCGGGAAACACCATATATTTT. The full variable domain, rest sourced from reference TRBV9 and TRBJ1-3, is DSGVTQTPKHLITATGQRVTLRCSPRSGDLSVYWYQQSLDQGLQFLIQYYNGEERAKGNILERFSAQQFPDLHSELNLSSLELGDSALYFCASSDRGHPGNTIYFGEGSWLTVV.

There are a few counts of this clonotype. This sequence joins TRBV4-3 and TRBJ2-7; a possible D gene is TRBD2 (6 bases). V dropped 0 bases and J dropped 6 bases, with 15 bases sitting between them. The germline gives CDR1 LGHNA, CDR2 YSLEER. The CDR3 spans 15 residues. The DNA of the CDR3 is TGCGCCAGCAGCCAAGATGGGCGGGGTGATGCCGAGCAGTACTTC. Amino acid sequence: CASSQDGRGDAEQYF.

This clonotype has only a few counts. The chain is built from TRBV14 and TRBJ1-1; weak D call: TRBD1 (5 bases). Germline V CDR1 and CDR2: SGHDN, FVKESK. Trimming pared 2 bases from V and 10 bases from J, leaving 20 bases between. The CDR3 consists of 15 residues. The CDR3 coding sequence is TGTGCCAGCAGCCAATTGATCCAGAGGGGCCCTCCAGCTTTCTTT. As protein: CASSQLIQRGPPAFF.

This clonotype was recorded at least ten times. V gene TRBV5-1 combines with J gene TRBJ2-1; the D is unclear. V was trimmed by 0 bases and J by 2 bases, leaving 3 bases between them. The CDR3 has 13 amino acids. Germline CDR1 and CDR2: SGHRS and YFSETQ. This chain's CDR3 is CASSLDAYNEQFF. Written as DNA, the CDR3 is TGCGCCAGCAGCTTGGACGCCTACAATGAGCAGTTCTTC.

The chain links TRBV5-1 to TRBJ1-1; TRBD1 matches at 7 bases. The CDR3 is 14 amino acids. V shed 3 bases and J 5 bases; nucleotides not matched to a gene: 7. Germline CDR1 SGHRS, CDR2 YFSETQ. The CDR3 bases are TGCGCCAGCAGCTGGGCTGACAGGGTTACTGAAGCTTTCTTT. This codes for CASSWADRVTEAFF.

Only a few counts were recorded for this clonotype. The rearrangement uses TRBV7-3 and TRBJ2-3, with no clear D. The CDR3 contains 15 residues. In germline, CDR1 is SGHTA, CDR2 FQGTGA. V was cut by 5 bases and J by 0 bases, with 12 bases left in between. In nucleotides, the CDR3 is TGTGCCAGCAGCCTCGACCCGGCTAGCACAGATACGCAGTATTTT. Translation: CASSLDPASTDTQYF.

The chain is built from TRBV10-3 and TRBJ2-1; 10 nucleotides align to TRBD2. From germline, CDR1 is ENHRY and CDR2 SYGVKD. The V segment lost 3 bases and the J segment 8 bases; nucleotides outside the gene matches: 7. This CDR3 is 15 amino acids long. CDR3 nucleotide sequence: TGTGCCATCAGTGATTTACAGCGGGGGGGAGATGAGCAGTTCTTC. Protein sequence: CAISDLQRGGDEQFF.

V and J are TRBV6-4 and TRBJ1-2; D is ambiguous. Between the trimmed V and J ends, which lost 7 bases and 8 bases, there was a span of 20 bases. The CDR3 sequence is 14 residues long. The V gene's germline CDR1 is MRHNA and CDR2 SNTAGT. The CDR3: CASKKPDGAMGYTF. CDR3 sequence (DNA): TGTGCCAGCAAGAAACCGGACGGAGCGATGGGCTACACCTTC.

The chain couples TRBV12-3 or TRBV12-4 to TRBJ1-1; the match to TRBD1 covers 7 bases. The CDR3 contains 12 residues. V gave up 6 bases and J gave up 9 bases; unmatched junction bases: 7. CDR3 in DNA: TGTGCCAGCAGGTCTCGGACAGGCAAAGCTTTCTTT. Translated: CASRSRTGKAFF.

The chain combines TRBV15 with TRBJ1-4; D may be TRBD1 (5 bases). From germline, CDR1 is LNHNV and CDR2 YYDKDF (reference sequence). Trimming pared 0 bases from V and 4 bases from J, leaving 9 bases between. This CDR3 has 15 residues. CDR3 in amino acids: CATSREIGGNEKLFF. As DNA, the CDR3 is TGTGCCACCAGCAGAGAGATCGGGGGTAATGAAAAACTGTTTTTT.

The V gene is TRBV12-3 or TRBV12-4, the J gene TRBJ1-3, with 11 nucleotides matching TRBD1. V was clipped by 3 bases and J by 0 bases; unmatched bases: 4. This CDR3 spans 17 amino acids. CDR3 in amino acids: CASSFSGTGGSGNTIYF. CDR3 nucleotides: TGTGCCAGCAGTTTCTCCGGGACAGGGGGCTCTGGAAACACCATATATTTT.

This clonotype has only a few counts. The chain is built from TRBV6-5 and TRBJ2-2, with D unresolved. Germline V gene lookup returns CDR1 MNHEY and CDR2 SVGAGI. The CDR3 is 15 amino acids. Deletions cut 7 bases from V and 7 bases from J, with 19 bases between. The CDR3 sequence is CASTLSSRKGGELFF. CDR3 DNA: TGTGCCAGCACTCTATCCAGTCGGAAAGGCGGGGAGCTGTTTTTT.

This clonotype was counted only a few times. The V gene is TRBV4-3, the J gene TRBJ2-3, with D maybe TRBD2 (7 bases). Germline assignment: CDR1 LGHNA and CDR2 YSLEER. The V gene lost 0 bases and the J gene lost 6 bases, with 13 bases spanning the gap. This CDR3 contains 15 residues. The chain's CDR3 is CASSQDWGGRDTQYF. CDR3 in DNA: TGCGCCAGCAGCCAAGATTGGGGGGGGCGCGATACGCAGTATTTT.

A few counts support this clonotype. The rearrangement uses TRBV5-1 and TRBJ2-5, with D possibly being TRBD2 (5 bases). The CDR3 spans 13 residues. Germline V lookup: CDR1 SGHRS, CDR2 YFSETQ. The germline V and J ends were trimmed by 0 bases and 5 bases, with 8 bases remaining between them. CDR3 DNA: TGCGCCAGCAGCTTGGCTAGCTTCGAGACCCAGTACTTC. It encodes CASSLASFETQYF.

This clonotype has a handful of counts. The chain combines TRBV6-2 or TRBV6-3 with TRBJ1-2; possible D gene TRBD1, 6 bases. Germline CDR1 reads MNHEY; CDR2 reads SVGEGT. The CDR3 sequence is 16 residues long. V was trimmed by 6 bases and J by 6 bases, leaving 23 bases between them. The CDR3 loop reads CASSQDRRLYSDGYTF. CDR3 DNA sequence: TGTGCCAGCAGCCAAGACAGGCGGCTCTATAGCGATGGCTACACCTTC.

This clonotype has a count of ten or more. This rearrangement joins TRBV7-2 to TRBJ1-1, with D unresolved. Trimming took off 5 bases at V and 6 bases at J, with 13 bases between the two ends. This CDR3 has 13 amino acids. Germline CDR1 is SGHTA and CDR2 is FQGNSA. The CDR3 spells CASSPEAGAEAFF. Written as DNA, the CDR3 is TGTGCCAGCAGCCCGGAGGCCGGGGCTGAAGCTTTCTTT.

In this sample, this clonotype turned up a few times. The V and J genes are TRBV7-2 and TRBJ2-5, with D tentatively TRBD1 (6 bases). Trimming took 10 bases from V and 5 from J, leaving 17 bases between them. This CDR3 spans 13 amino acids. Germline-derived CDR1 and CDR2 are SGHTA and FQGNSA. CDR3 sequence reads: CATRDKRLETQYF. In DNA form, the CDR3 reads TGTGCCACCCGGGACAAGCGGCTGGAGACCCAGTACTTC.

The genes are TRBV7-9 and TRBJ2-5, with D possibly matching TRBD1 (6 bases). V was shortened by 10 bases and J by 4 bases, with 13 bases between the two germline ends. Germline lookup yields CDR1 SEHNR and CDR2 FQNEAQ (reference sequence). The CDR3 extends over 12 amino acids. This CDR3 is CAIRTDGETQYF. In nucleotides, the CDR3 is TGTGCCATCCGGACAGACGGAGAGACCCAGTACTTC.

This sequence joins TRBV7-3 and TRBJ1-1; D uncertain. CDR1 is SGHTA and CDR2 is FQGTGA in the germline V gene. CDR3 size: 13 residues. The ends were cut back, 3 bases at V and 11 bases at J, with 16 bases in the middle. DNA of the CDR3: TGTGCCAGCAGCTTTACTATCGAGGGTACGGCTTTCTTT. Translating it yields CASSFTIEGTAFF.